This T cell receptor (beta chain) appears in the sequencing data of a study of T-cell reconstitution after alpha-beta-depleted transplantation in children. Unique molecular identifiers were incorporated during preparation of the TCRbeta library. TCRdb itself ran the PCR reads through MiXCR, one entry per CDR3 protein. The sample lists just over 950,000 distinct CDR3 sequences, about 29% occurring once. Germline V gene sequence: CDR1 DFQATT, CDR2 SNEGSKA (reference sequence). V lost 5 bases and J 6 bases, leaving 14 bases between the germline ends. CDR3 length: 13 residues. This TCR was sampled from a boy in the first two years of life who had a stem cell transplant for SCID, so the T cells may come from the graft donor. Source: PBMCs, mostly from graft donor cells, taken 360 days after TCRalphabeta/CD19-depleted stem cell transplant. The chain combines TRBV20-1 with TRBJ2-1, with D perhaps being TRBD1 or TRBD2 (7 bases each). Written as DNA, the CDR3 is TGCAGTGCTCAGGGGGGGTCTGGCAATGAGCAGTTCTTC. Residues: CSAQGGSGNEQFF.